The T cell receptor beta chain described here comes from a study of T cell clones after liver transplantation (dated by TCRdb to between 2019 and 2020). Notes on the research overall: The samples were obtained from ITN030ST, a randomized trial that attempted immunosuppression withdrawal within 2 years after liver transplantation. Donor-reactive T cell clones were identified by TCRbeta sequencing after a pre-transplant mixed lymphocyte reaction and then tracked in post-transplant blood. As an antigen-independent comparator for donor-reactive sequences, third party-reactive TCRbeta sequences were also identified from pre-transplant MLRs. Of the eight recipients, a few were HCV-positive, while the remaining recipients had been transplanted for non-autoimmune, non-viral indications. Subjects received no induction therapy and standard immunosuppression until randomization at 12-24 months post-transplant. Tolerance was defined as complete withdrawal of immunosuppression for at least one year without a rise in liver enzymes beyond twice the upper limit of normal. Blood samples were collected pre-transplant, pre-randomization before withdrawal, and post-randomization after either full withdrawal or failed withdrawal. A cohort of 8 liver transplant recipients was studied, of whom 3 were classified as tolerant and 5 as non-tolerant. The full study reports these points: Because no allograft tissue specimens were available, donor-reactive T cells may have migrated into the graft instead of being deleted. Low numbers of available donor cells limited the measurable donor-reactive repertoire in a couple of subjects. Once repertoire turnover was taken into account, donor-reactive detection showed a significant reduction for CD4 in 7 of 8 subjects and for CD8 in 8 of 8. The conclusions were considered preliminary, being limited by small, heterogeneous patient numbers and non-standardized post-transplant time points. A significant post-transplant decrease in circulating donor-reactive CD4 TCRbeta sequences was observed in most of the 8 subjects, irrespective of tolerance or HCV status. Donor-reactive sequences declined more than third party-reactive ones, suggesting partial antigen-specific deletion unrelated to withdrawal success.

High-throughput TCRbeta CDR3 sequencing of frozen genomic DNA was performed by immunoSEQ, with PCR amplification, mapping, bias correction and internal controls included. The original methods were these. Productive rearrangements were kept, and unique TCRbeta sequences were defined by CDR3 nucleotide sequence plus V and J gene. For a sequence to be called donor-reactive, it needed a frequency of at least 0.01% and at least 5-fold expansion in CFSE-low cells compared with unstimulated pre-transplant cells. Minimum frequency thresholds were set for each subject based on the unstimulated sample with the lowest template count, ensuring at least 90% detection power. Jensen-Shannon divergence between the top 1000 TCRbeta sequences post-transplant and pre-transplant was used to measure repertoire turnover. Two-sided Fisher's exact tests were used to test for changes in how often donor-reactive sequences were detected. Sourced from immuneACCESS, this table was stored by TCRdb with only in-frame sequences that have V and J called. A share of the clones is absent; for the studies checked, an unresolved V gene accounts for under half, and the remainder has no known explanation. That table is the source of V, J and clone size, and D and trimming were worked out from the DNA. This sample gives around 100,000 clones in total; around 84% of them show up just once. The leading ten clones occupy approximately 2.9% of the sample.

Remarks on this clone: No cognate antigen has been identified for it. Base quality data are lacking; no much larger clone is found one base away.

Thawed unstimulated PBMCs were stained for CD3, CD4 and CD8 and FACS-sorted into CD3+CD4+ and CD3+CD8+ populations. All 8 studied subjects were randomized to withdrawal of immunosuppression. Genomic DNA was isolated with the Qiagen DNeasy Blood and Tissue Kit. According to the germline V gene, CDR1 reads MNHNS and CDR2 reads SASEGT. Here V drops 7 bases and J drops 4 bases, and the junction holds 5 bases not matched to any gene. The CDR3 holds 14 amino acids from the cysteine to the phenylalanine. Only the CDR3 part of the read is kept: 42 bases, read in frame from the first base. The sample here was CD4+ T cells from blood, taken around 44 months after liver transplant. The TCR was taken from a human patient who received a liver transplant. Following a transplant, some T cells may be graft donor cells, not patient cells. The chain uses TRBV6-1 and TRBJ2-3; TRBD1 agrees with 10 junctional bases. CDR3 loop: CASIDRGRADTQYF. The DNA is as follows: TGTGCCAGCATTGACAGGGGGCGCGCAGATACGCAGTATTTT.